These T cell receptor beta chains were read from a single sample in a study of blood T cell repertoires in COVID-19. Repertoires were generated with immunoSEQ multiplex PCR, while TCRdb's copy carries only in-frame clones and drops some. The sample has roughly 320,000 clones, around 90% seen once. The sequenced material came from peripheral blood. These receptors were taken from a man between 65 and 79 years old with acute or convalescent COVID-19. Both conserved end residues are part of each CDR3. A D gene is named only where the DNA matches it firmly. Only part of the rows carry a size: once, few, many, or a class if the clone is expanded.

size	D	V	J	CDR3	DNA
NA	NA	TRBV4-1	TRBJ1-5	CASSQLGAKPNQPQHF	TGCGCCAGCAGCCAATTGGGGGCCAAACCAAATCAGCCCCAGCATTTT
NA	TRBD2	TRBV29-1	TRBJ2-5	CSGKGTSWETQYF	TGCAGTGGGAAGGGGACTAGCTGGGAGACCCAGTACTTC
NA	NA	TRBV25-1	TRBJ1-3	CASSAAGRSRNTIYF	TGTGCCAGCAGTGCCGCGGGACGGTCCCGAAACACCATATATTTT
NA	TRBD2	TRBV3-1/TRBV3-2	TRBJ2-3	CASSQTSGASDTQYF	TGTGCCAGCAGCCAGACTAGCGGGGCGTCAGATACGCAGTATTTT
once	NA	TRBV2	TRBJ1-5	CASSAISRGSQPQHF	TGTGCCAGCAGTGCTATCTCCAGGGGTTCTCAGCCCCAGCATTTT
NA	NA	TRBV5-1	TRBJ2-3	CASSLDRPATDTQYF	TGCGCCAGCAGCTTGGACAGGCCTGCCACAGATACGCAGTATTTT
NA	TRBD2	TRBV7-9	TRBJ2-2	CASSHTSGNNGELFF	TGTGCCAGCAGCCATACCAGCGGGAACAACGGGGAGCTGTTTTTT
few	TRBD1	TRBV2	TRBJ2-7	CASARDRGYYEQYF	TGTGCCAGCGCGCGGGACAGGGGATACTACGAGCAGTACTTC
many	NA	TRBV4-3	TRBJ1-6	CASSQVGANSPLHF	TGCGCCAGCAGCCAAGTAGGGGCCAATTCACCCCTCCACTTT
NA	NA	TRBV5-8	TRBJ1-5	CASSLRGSFVQHF	TGTGCCAGCAGCTTGAGGGGAAGTTTTGTCCAGCATTTT
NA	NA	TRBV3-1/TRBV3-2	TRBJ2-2	CASSLRETGELFF	TGTGCCAGCAGCCTCCGGGAGACCGGGGAGCTGTTTTTT
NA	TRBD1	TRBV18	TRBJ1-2	CASSPGWDRGYGYTF	TGTGCCAGCTCACCCGGATGGGACAGGGGATATGGCTACACCTTC
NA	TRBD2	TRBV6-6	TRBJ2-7	CASSLGLALYEQYF	TGTGCCAGCAGTTTAGGACTAGCCCTCTACGAGCAGTACTTC
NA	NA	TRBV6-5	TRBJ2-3	CASSSRLSGPTDTQYF	TGTGCCAGCAGTTCTCGTTTGAGCGGGCCCACAGATACGCAGTATTTT
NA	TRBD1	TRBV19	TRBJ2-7	CASSDREREQYF	TGTGCCAGTTCGGACAGGGAACGCGAGCAGTACTTC
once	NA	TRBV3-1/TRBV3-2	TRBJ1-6	CASRQGSRDYNSPLHF	TGTGCCAGCAGGCAGGGTTCCAGGGATTATAATTCACCCCTCCACTTT
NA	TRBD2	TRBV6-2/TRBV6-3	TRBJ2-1	CASSTPGEGSNEQFF	TGTGCCAGCAGTACCCCCGGGGAGGGTAGCAATGAGCAGTTCTTC
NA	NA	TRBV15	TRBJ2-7	CATSRDQGKVEQYF	TGTGCCACCAGCAGAGATCAGGGGAAAGTAGAGCAGTACTTC
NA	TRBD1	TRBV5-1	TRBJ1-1	CASSTRQGAPNTEAFF	TGCGCCAGCAGCACCCGACAGGGGGCCCCTAACACTGAAGCTTTCTTT
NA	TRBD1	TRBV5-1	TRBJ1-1	CASSSGQSNTEAFF	TGCGCCAGCAGCTCGGGACAGTCGAACACTGAAGCTTTCTTT
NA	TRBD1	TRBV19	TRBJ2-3	CASSYRGPWASTDTQYF	TGTGCCAGTAGTTACAGGGGGCCTTGGGCTAGCACAGATACGCAGTATTTT
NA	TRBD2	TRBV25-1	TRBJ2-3	CASSGAASGRLNTQYF	TGTGCCAGCAGTGGAGCCGCTAGCGGTCGTTTAAATACGCAGTATTTT
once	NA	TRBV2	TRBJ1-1	CASSFGDYGTEAFF	TGTGCCAGCAGCTTCGGGGATTACGGCACTGAAGCTTTCTTT
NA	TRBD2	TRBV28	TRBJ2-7	CASYPGLARSYEQYF	TGTGCCAGCTATCCGGGACTAGCAAGATCCTACGAGCAGTACTTC
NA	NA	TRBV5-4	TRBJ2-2	CASSGGARANTGELFF	TGTGCCAGCAGCGGTGGAGCCAGGGCCAACACCGGGGAGCTGTTTTTT
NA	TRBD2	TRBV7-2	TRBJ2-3	CASSFWVAGTDTQYF	TGTGCCAGCAGCTTCTGGGTAGCGGGAACAGATACGCAGTATTTT
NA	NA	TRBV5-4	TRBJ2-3	CASSSTSIDTQYF	TGTGCCAGCAGCTCCACTAGCATCGATACGCAGTATTTT
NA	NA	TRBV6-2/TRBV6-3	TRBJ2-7	CASSYPRGPRSF	TGTGCCAGCAGTTACCCCCGCGGTCCTCGGTCCTTC
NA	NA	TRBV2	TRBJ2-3	CASSVISTDTQYF	TGTGCCAGCAGTGTTATTAGCACAGATACGCAGTATTTT
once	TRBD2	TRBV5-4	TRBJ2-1	CASSSTGGPYNEQFF	TGTGCCAGCAGCTCAACGGGAGGACCCTACAATGAGCAGTTCTTC
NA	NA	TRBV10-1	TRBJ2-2	CASSESNRNTGELFF	TGCGCCAGCAGTGAGTCGAACAGAAACACCGGGGAGCTGTTTTTT
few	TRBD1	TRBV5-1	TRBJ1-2	CASRPQTGGGGYTF	TGCGCCAGCAGACCCCAAACAGGGGGAGGTGGCTACACCTTC
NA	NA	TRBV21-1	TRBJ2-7	CASSGGTGINYEQYF	TGTGCCAGCAGCGGAGGGACAGGGATTAATTACGAGCAGTACTTC
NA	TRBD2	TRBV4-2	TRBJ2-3	CASSTSGGGTDTQYF	TGTGCCAGCAGCACTAGCGGGGGAGGCACAGATACGCAGTATTTT
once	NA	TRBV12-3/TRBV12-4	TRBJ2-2	CASSTVGELFF	TGTGCCAGCAGTACAGTCGGGGAGCTGTTTTTT
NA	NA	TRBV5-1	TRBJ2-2	CASSLFLWGAENTGELFF	TGCGCCAGCAGCCTGTTTTTGTGGGGCGCGGAGAACACCGGGGAGCTGTTTTTT
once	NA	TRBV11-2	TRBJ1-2	CASSSSYFNYGYTF	TGTGCCAGCAGCTCCTCGTACTTTAACTATGGCTACACCTTC